Below, 3 T cell receptor beta chains from the same sample are listed, as sequenced in a study of beta chain features in type 1 diabetes. The study reverse transcribed the entire isolated RNA, so it sequenced expressed TCRB transcripts. Sequencing used immunoSEQ multiplex PCR; TCRdb keeps in-frame clones, though not all of them. The sample contains under 250,000 clones, 13% to 15% of which appear only once. The specimen sequenced was naive CD4+ T cells from blood. Receptor source: a woman between 40 and 55 years old in good health.

This clone was detected a few times. The chain uses TRBV7-9 and TRBJ1-2; no definite D call. CDR1 SEHNR and CDR2 FQNEAQ come from the germline V gene (reference sequence). Trimming shortened V by 1 base and J by 6 bases, and 18 bases separated the two germline ends. CDR3 length: 16 residues. The CDR3 protein is CASSLEGGYSADGYTF. In DNA, the CDR3 is TGTGCCAGCAGCTTAGAAGGTGGTTACAGTGCTGATGGCTACACCTTC.

This clone showed up just a few times. The J gene is TRBJ1-1, the V gene TRBV4-3; TRBD1 aligns across 10 bases. The V and J ends lost 1 base and 4 bases, in that order; junction bases with no gene match: 9. The CDR3 is 17 amino acids. Germline V lookup: CDR1 LGHNA, CDR2 YSLEER. This chain's CDR3 is CASSQAPGQGRGTEAFF. The CDR3 DNA is TGCGCCAGCAGCCAAGCCCCGGGACAGGGGAGAGGCACTGAAGCTTTCTTT.

This clone has only a few counts. The rearrangement joins TRBV11-2 to TRBJ2-3; TRBD2 matches at 9 bases. The CDR3 spans 18 residues. From germline, CDR1 is SGHAT and CDR2 FQNNGV. V trimming: 6 bases; J trimming: 2 bases; junction bases outside the gene matches: 15. CDR3 in amino acids: CASSFRQAGGRVTDTQYF. CDR3 bases: TGTGCCAGCAGTTTTCGGCAAGCGGGGGGCCGAGTCACAGATACGCAGTATTTT.